This record concerns one TCR beta chain sequence. V shed 2 bases, J shed 2 bases, and the junction held 5 bases outside the gene matches. Germline V gives CDR1 MNHEY, CDR2 SMNVEV (reference sequence). This CDR3 region has 16 residues. The sample originates from a study of blood T cell repertoires in COVID-19. Overall study context: The analysed material was cDNA or gDNA that came from T cells, B-cell-depleted T cells, or PBMCs.

Sequenced by immunoSEQ multiplex PCR; TCRdb stores in-frame clones only, minus some. The sample lists roughly 80,000 clones, roughly 80% occurring once. The sequencing input was peripheral blood. This clonotype was obtained from a human donor in a cohort sampled during active COVID-19. The chain is built from TRBV27 and TRBJ2-5, with TRBD1 identical over 10 bases. Written as DNA, the CDR3 is TGTGCCAGCAGTTTAGGGACAGGGGCTCCGCAAGAGACCCAGTACTTC. Translation: CASSLGTGAPQETQYF.